This is a list of T cell receptor beta chains from one sample in a study of response to subunit inactivated influenza vaccine. TCRdb re-called the RT-PCR reads with MiXCR, one entry per CDR3 protein. The table lists about 500,000 distinct CDR3 sequences, approximately 7.3% of them singletons, with around 12% in the top ten. The material sequenced was PBMCs from blood, taken less than 30 months after vaccination. These receptors were obtained from a man aged 50 to 75 who received an inactivated influenza vaccine. CDR3s include the opening cysteine and the closing phenylalanine or tryptophan. A D gene is named only where the DNA matches it firmly. Only some rows state a clone size, as once, few, many or a class for expanded clones.

v_call	j_call	clone_size	d_call	cdr3_aa	cdr3_nt
TRBV27	TRBJ1-2	few	.	CASSLSIVDGTTYGYTF	TGTGCCAGCAGTTTATCGATAGTGGACGGTACGACCTATGGCTACACCTTC
TRBV14	TRBJ2-1	few	.	CASSQDRTTSLF	TGTGCCAGCAGCCAAGACAGGACTACTTCCCTCTTC
TRBV11-2	TRBJ2-3	few	.	CASSSLRGQSTDTQYF	TGTGCCAGCAGCTCCCTCAGAGGCCAAAGCACAGATACGCAGTATTTT
TRBV28	TRBJ1-2	.	TRBD1	CASSLYTGGDYGYTF	TGTGCCAGCAGTTTATATACAGGGGGGGACTATGGCTACACCTTC
TRBV20-1	TRBJ1-6	few	.	CSAQKVGANSPLHF	TGCAGTGCTCAGAAGGTGGGGGCCAATTCACCCCTCCACTTT
TRBV7-8	TRBJ2-6	few	.	CASSLKSRRGYSAGANVLTF	TGTGCCAGCAGCTTAAAGAGCCGCAGGGGTTATTCTGCTGGGGCCAACGTCCTGACTTTC
TRBV12-3/TRBV12-4	TRBJ2-2	many	TRBD2	CASSFGSGGNTGELFF	TGTGCCAGCAGTTTTGGCAGCGGGGGGAACACCGGGGAGCTGTTTTTT
TRBV6-1	TRBJ2-1	.	TRBD1	CASRGADRGRRVNNEQFF	TGTGCCAGCAGGGGGGCGGACAGGGGGCGTCGGGTCAATAATGAGCAGTTCTTC
TRBV4-3	TRBJ2-5	many	.	CASSQDTGQGTQYF	TGCGCCAGCAGCCAAGACACGGGGCAGGGGACCCAGTACTTC
TRBV7-9	TRBJ1-1	.	.	CASSYVGGFTEAFF	TGTGCCAGCAGCTACGTGGGGGGATTTACTGAAGCTTTCTTT
TRBV12-3/TRBV12-4	TRBJ1-2	many	TRBD1	CASRAGTGEGYTF	TGTGCCAGCAGGGCCGGGACAGGGGAGGGCTACACCTTC
TRBV11-2	TRBJ1-6	few	.	CASSLASGQTALHF	TGTGCCAGCAGCTTAGCGTCTGGCCAAACGGCCCTCCACTTT
TRBV5-6	TRBJ2-2	.	.	CASSYSRRLYTGELFF	TGTGCCAGCAGCTATAGTCGTAGGCTATACACCGGGGAGCTGTTTTTT
TRBV3-1	TRBJ2-7	few	.	CASSQDTEEFSYEQYF	TGTGCCAGCAGCCAAGACACAGAAGAATTCTCCTACGAGCAGTACTTC
TRBV7-2	TRBJ1-2	few	.	CASSSRQVPNYGYTF	TGTGCCAGCAGCTCTCGACAGGTCCCTAACTATGGCTACACCTTC
TRBV25-1	TRBJ2-4	many	.	CASSEAGSGNIQYF	TGTGCCAGCAGTGAAGCCGGGTCCGGAAACATTCAGTACTTC
TRBV30	TRBJ1-2	.	.	CAWSVVTNYGYTF	TGTGCCTGGAGTGTAGTCACCAACTATGGCTACACCTTC
TRBV12-3/TRBV12-4	TRBJ2-3	few	.	CASSLVFSFSDTQYF	TGTGCCAGCAGTTTAGTTTTTAGTTTTTCAGATACGCAGTATTTT
TRBV5-1	TRBJ2-5	.	.	CASSLEGRVAETQYF	TGCGCCAGCAGCTTGGAGGGCAGGGTAGCGGAGACCCAGTACTTC
TRBV2	TRBJ1-5	few	.	CASREGARWPQHF	TGTGCCAGCAGGGAGGGCGCCCGGTGGCCCCAGCATTTT
TRBV7-9	TRBJ1-1	once	TRBD1	CASSPNRGSTEAFF	TGTGCCAGCAGCCCTAACAGGGGGAGCACTGAAGCTTTCTTT
TRBV7-2	TRBJ2-5	.	.	CASTNGAFGQETQYF	TGTGCCAGCACTAACGGGGCCTTCGGTCAAGAGACCCAGTACTTC
TRBV29-1	TRBJ2-1	many	TRBD2	CSVGKREATYNEQFF	TGCAGCGTTGGGAAGCGGGAGGCCACCTACAATGAGCAGTTCTTC
TRBV10-2	TRBJ2-7	many	.	CASSEVGWTYEQYF	TGCGCCAGCAGTGAGGTCGGGTGGACCTACGAGCAGTACTTC
TRBV6-5	TRBJ2-2	.	.	CASSYSGGTGELFF	TGTGCCAGCAGTTACTCGGGGGGCACCGGGGAGCTGTTTTTT
TRBV7-2	TRBJ2-7	many	TRBD1	CASSPDRTSYEQYF	TGTGCCAGCAGCCCGGACAGGACATCCTACGAGCAGTACTTC
TRBV20-1	TRBJ2-3	few	.	CSASRDGATDTQYF	TGCAGTGCAAGCCGGGACGGAGCGACAGATACGCAGTATTTT
TRBV3-1	TRBJ2-1	few	.	CASSQPRGGPIF	TGTGCCAGCAGCCAACCAAGGGGAGGACCGATCTTC
TRBV7-2	TRBJ2-7	many	.	CASSWRGSSYEQYF	TGTGCCAGCAGCTGGAGGGGGAGCTCCTACGAGCAGTACTTC
TRBV20-1	TRBJ2-7	many	TRBD2	CSAREVAGSYEQYF	TGCAGTGCTAGAGAGGTAGCGGGGTCCTACGAGCAGTACTTC
TRBV5-1	TRBJ1-4	many	.	CASSPGGHEKLFF	TGCGCCAGCAGCCCCGGGGGGCATGAAAAACTGTTTTTT
TRBV5-6	TRBJ1-3	.	TRBD1	CASSLPGQGSGNTIYF	TGTGCCAGCAGCTTACCGGGACAGGGCTCTGGAAACACCATATATTTT
TRBV5-1	TRBJ2-2	.	.	CASSGTSNTGELFF	TGCGCCAGCAGCGGGACCTCGAACACCGGGGAGCTGTTTTTT
TRBV6-2/TRBV6-3	TRBJ1-5	few	.	CASSSDSVELSNQPQHF	TGTGCCAGCAGTTCTGACAGCGTAGAACTTAGCAATCAGCCCCAGCATTTT